The rows below give T cell receptor beta chains drawn from one sample of a study of blood T cell repertoires in COVID-19. Method: immunoSEQ multiplex PCR; TCRdb's copy keeps in-frame clones and lacks some. This sample has about 170,000 clones; around nine tenths occur once, and the top ten carry less than 3%. The sequenced sample consisted of peripheral blood. These receptors originate from a woman aged 80 or over with COVID-19, enrolled during active disease. CDR3s include the opening cysteine and the closing phenylalanine or tryptophan. Fields, in order: D gene, J gene, clone size, V gene, CDR3 length, CDR3 protein, CDR3 DNA. A D gene is named only where the DNA matches it firmly. Some rows mark clone size as missing; the rest say once, few, many or name a class of expanded clone.

D: TRBD1
J: TRBJ2-7
size: NA
V: TRBV10-3
length: 13
CDR3: CATYAGQGLEQYF
DNA: TGTGCCACGTATGCGGGACAGGGGCTCGAGCAGTACTTC

D: TRBD1
J: TRBJ1-4
size: NA
V: TRBV19
length: 14
CDR3: CASSPGQGFEKLFF
DNA: TGTGCCAGTAGTCCGGGACAGGGTTTTGAAAAACTGTTTTTT

D: NA
J: TRBJ2-1
size: once
V: TRBV6-5
length: 14
CDR3: CASTEVRSYNEQFF
DNA: TGTGCCAGCACCGAGGTCCGCTCCTACAATGAGCAGTTCTTC

D: NA
J: TRBJ2-2
size: NA
V: TRBV11-1
length: 14
CDR3: CASSLQTNTGELFF
DNA: TGTGCCAGCAGCTTACAAACGAACACCGGGGAGCTGTTTTTT

D: NA
J: TRBJ1-2
size: NA
V: TRBV19
length: 13
CDR3: CASSIESNYGYTF
DNA: TGTGCCAGTAGTATAGAGAGTAACTATGGCTACACCTTC

D: NA
J: TRBJ2-5
size: once
V: TRBV5-1
length: 15
CDR3: CASSTRSTSQETQYF
DNA: TGCGCCAGCAGCACACGCTCAACTAGCCAAGAGACCCAGTACTTC

D: TRBD2
J: TRBJ2-7
size: once
V: TRBV5-1
length: 14
CDR3: CASSLGTSGYEQYF
DNA: TGCGCCAGCAGCTTGGGGACTAGCGGCTACGAGCAGTACTTC

D: NA
J: TRBJ2-3
size: NA
V: TRBV2
length: 16
CDR3: CASSEAVGRRTDTQYF
DNA: TGTGCCAGCAGTGAAGCGGTAGGGAGACGCACAGATACGCAGTATTTT

D: NA
J: TRBJ1-3
size: NA
V: TRBV6-6
length: 15
CDR3: CATNEAGSGGNTIYF
DNA: TGTGCCACAAATGAGGCCGGGTCTGGGGGAAACACCATATATTTT

D: TRBD1
J: TRBJ1-1
size: NA
V: TRBV11-2
length: 15
CDR3: CASSSWTGGNTEAFF
DNA: TGTGCCAGCAGCTCCTGGACAGGGGGAAACACTGAAGCTTTCTTT

D: NA
J: TRBJ1-4
size: NA
V: TRBV5-6
length: 15
CDR3: CASSLVGSTNEKLFF
DNA: TGTGCCAGCAGCTTGGTTGGCAGTACTAATGAAAAACTGTTTTTT

D: NA
J: TRBJ1-6
size: NA
V: TRBV6-1
length: 14
CDR3: CASSDGSYNSPLHF
DNA: TGTGCCAGCAGTGATGGCAGCTATAATTCACCCCTCCACTTT

D: NA
J: TRBJ2-5
size: NA
V: TRBV5-4
length: 14
CDR3: CASSLTGVAETQYF
DNA: TGTGCCAGCAGCTTGACAGGTGTGGCGGAGACCCAGTACTTC

D: NA
J: TRBJ1-6
size: NA
V: TRBV10-3
length: 14
CDR3: CAISIGGDVSPLHF
DNA: TGTGCCATCAGTATCGGGGGAGACGTTTCACCCCTCCACTTT

D: TRBD1
J: TRBJ2-7
size: once
V: TRBV19
length: 15
CDR3: CASSIGGQDLYEQYF
DNA: TGTGCCAGTAGTATAGGGGGACAGGATCTTTACGAGCAGTACTTC

D: TRBD1
J: TRBJ1-2
size: NA
V: TRBV6-6
length: 15
CDR3: CASSYTGDRTYGYTF
DNA: TGTGCCAGCAGTTACACGGGGGACAGAACCTATGGCTACACCTTC

D: NA
J: TRBJ2-2
size: NA
V: TRBV4-2
length: 16
CDR3: CASSQDVSDSTGELFF
DNA: TGTGCCAGCAGCCAAGATGTAAGCGATAGCACCGGGGAGCTGTTTTTT

D: TRBD1
J: TRBJ1-5
size: NA
V: TRBV18
length: 13
CDR3: CASSGQGDQPQHF
DNA: TGTGCCAGCTCGGGACAGGGCGATCAGCCCCAGCATTTT

D: NA
J: TRBJ1-1
size: NA
V: TRBV3-1/TRBV3-2
length: 14
CDR3: CASSQRNMNTEAFF
DNA: TGTGCCAGCAGCCAGCGGAACATGAACACTGAAGCTTTCTTT

D: TRBD2
J: TRBJ2-1
size: NA
V: TRBV11-2
length: 16
CDR3: CASSLIGTSGRNEQFF
DNA: TGTGCCAGCAGCTTAATTGGGACTAGCGGGAGGAATGAGCAGTTCTTC

D: NA
J: TRBJ1-1
size: NA
V: TRBV24-1
length: 15
CDR3: CATSASSGLRTEAFF
DNA: TGTGCCACCAGTGCGTCCTCAGGGTTGCGGACTGAAGCTTTCTTT

D: NA
J: TRBJ1-2
size: NA
V: TRBV19
length: 14
CDR3: CASSLQGEGYGYTF
DNA: TGTGCCAGTAGCTTACAGGGAGAGGGCTATGGCTACACCTTC

D: TRBD2
J: TRBJ2-4
size: NA
V: TRBV27
length: 15
CDR3: CASSFSGLAKNIQYF
DNA: TGTGCCAGCAGTTTTAGCGGGTTAGCCAAAAACATTCAGTACTTC

D: NA
J: TRBJ2-5
size: NA
V: TRBV10-2
length: 12
CDR3: CASSAQGETQYF
DNA: TGCGCCAGCAGTGCTCAGGGGGAGACCCAGTACTTC

D: TRBD1
J: TRBJ1-2
size: NA
V: TRBV24-1
length: 15
CDR3: CATSDRGTGNYGYTF
DNA: TGTGCCACCAGTGATCGAGGGACAGGGAACTATGGCTACACCTTC

D: TRBD1
J: TRBJ1-6
size: NA
V: TRBV7-9
length: 18
CDR3: CASSLVQGAFVYNSPLHF
DNA: TGTGCCAGCAGCTTAGTTCAGGGGGCCTTCGTCTATAATTCACCCCTCCACTTT

D: TRBD2
J: TRBJ2-1
size: NA
V: TRBV9
length: 16
CDR3: CASSVVAGGPGNEQFF
DNA: TGTGCCAGCAGCGTAGTTGCGGGAGGGCCGGGAAATGAGCAGTTCTTC

D: NA
J: TRBJ1-1
size: once
V: TRBV3-1/TRBV3-2
length: 14
CDR3: CASNVGGRDTEAFF
DNA: TGTGCCAGCAATGTGGGGGGGCGCGACACTGAAGCTTTCTTT

D: TRBD2
J: TRBJ2-2
size: NA
V: TRBV5-1
length: 18
CDR3: CASSLDWRGGFEAGELFF
DNA: TGCGCCAGCAGCTTGGATTGGCGGGGAGGGTTCGAGGCCGGGGAGCTGTTTTTT

D: TRBD1
J: TRBJ2-5
size: NA
V: TRBV3-1/TRBV3-2
length: 18
CDR3: CASSQDPQGAMGLETQYF
DNA: TGTGCCAGCAGCCAAGACCCCCAGGGGGCGATGGGATTGGAGACCCAGTACTTC

D: NA
J: TRBJ2-7
size: few
V: TRBV11-2
length: 18
CDR3: CASSFLAGPHLGSYEQYF
DNA: TGTGCCAGCAGTTTTCTGGCAGGGCCCCACCTAGGCTCCTACGAGCAGTACTTC

D: NA
J: TRBJ1-6
size: NA
V: TRBV28
length: 12
CDR3: CASSSGNSPLHF
DNA: TGTGCCAGCAGCTCAGGGAATTCACCCCTCCACTTT

D: TRBD2
J: TRBJ2-3
size: NA
V: TRBV29-1
length: 12
CDR3: CSVGTSKDTQYF
DNA: TGCAGCGTTGGGACTAGCAAAGATACGCAGTATTTT

D: NA
J: TRBJ1-4
size: NA
V: TRBV4-3
length: 15
CDR3: CASSQDRGSNEKLFF
DNA: TGCGCCAGCAGCCAAGATAGAGGTAGTAATGAAAAACTGTTTTTT

D: TRBD2
J: TRBJ2-5
size: few
V: TRBV6-6
length: 15
CDR3: CASFTSGTYQETQYF
DNA: TGTGCCAGCTTTACTAGCGGAACGTACCAAGAGACCCAGTACTTC

D: NA
J: TRBJ1-1
size: NA
V: TRBV20-1
length: 15
CDR3: CSASRAEGANTEAFF
DNA: TGCAGTGCTAGTAGGGCTGAGGGAGCGAACACTGAAGCTTTCTTT

D: NA
J: TRBJ1-6
size: NA
V: TRBV4-2
length: 15
CDR3: CASSQDQGGDSPLHF
DNA: TGTGCCAGCAGCCAAGATCAGGGAGGAGATTCACCCCTCCACTTT

D: NA
J: TRBJ1-4
size: NA
V: TRBV7-9
length: 18
CDR3: CASSLGGGQQGGGEKLFF
DNA: TGTGCCAGCAGCTTAGGGGGAGGGCAACAGGGCGGCGGTGAAAAACTGTTTTTT

D: NA
J: TRBJ1-2
size: NA
V: TRBV14
length: 14
CDR3: CASSLRIQGGGYTF
DNA: TGTGCCAGCAGCCTAAGGATACAGGGCGGTGGCTACACCTTC

D: TRBD1
J: TRBJ1-3
size: once
V: TRBV28
length: 15
CDR3: CASRGTGGFGNTIYF
DNA: TGTGCCAGCAGGGGGACAGGGGGCTTCGGAAACACCATATATTTT

D: NA
J: TRBJ2-2
size: NA
V: TRBV5-4
length: 13
CDR3: CASSLDPVGELFF
DNA: TGTGCCAGCAGCCTAGATCCTGTCGGGGAGCTGTTTTTT

D: NA
J: TRBJ2-1
size: NA
V: TRBV6-1
length: 16
CDR3: CASSASIALPYNEQFF
DNA: TGTGCCAGCAGTGCCTCTATAGCCTTGCCCTACAATGAGCAGTTCTTC